This TCR beta chain was sequenced during a study of blood T cell repertoires in COVID-19. In the original processing: Estimated nucleated cell counts came from reference gene primer amplification. TCRdb keeps only in-frame clones here, not all; method: immunoSEQ multiplex PCR. V and J calls and clone size come straight from that table; D and trimming were deduced from the DNA. The data hold 260,000 or so clones, with under 90% observed a single time. Per the germline V gene, CDR1 is SQVTM and CDR2 is ANQGSEA. The V segment lost 4 bases and the J segment 3 bases; nucleotides outside the gene matches: 3. This CDR3 spans 13 amino acids.

The chain employs TRBV29-1 and TRBJ2-7; 10 bases match TRBD1. This sequence was found in a human donor in a cohort sampled during active COVID-19. The specimen sequenced was peripheral blood. The CDR3 is CSVVGTGVYEQYF. The CDR3 DNA sequence: TGCAGCGTTGTTGGGACAGGGGTCTACGAGCAGTACTTC.